This TCR beta chain was identified during a study of CD8 T cells in ankylosing spondylitis. Study-level results: Disease-linked clones had a CD8+ phenotype and relatively low frequency in peripheral blood. Blood of patients with ankylosing spondylitis appeared to be characterized by a TCR beta motif of eight highly homologous variants. Significant enrichment of disease-linked clones was reported in matched ankylosing spondylitis synovial fluid.

Points on this clonotype: What it binds is unknown.

This CDR3 is built from 13 residues. The V end was cut by 5 bases, the J end by 2 bases, with 12 bases between. Germline values: CDR1 DFQATT, CDR2 SNEGSKA (reference sequence). With molecular barcodes, quantitative 5'-RACE was used to make the TCR beta libraries. One entry per CDR3 protein, called by TCRdb with MiXCR from the 5' RACE reads. The sample records some 340,000 distinct CDR3 sequences, roughly 15% being singletons. This chain joins TRBV20-1 and TRBJ2-5, with D unresolved. The sample taken for sequencing was blood, either unsorted or a sorted T cell fraction (not recorded which). The sequence came from a male donor with ankylosing spondylitis or in good health (not recorded which). The CDR3 DNA reads as TGCAGTGCTGCCCAGACTGCTCAAGAGACCCAGTACTTC. This translates into CSAAQTAQETQYF.